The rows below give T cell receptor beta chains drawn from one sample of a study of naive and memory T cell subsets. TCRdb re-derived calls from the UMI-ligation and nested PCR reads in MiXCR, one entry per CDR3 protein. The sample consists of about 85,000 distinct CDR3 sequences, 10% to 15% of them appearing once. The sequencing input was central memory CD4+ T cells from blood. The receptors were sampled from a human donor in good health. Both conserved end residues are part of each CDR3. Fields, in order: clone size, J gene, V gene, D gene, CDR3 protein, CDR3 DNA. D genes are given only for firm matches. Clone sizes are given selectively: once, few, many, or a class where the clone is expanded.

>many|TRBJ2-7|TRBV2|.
CASSLRGAGTYEQYF
TGTGCCAGCAGCCTCCGCGGCGCGGGGACCTACGAGCAGTACTTC
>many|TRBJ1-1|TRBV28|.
CASSLSSGRGVTEAFF
TGTGCCAGCAGTTTAAGTTCCGGCAGGGGTGTGACTGAAGCTTTCTTT
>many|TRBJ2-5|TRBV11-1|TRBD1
CASRGQGGKETQYF
TGTGCCAGCAGGGGACAGGGTGGAAAAGAGACCCAGTACTTC
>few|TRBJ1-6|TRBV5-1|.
CASSPREGYNSPLHF
TGCGCCAGCAGCCCCCGAGAGGGTTATAATTCACCCCTCCACTTT
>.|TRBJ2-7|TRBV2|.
CASSDEYEQYF
TGTGCCAGCAGTGACGAGTACGAGCAGTACTTC
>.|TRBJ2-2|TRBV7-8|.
CASSKVAGNTGELFF
TGTGCCAGCAGCAAAGTCGCGGGGAACACCGGGGAGCTGTTTTTT
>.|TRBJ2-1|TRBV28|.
CASNQPPRNEQFF
TGTGCCAGCAATCAGCCCCCGCGGAACGAGCAGTTCTTC
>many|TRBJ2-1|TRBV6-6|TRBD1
CASRPGQGVHEQFF
TGTGCCAGCAGGCCGGGACAGGGTGTTCATGAGCAGTTCTTC
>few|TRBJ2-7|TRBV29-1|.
CSGGMSPGDEQYF
TGCAGCGGAGGAATGTCCCCAGGGGACGAGCAGTACTTC
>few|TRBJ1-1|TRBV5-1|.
CASKPGTNTEAFF
TGCGCCAGCAAGCCGGGCACGAACACTGAAGCTTTCTTT
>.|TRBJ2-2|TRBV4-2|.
CASSQDLYAGGNTGELFF
TGTGCCAGCAGCCAAGATCTTTATGCCGGCGGGAACACCGGGGAGCTGTTTTTT
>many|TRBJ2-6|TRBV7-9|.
CASAGLRGSGANVLTF
TGTGCCAGCGCAGGTCTTAGAGGCTCTGGGGCCAACGTCCTGACTTTC
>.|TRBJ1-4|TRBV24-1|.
CATSDLFEGPSPATNEKLFF
TGTGCCACCAGTGATTTGTTTGAGGGCCCCAGCCCAGCAACTAATGAAAAACTGTTTTTT
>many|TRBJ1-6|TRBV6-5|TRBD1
CASSYGGGTGRSMSSPLHF
TGTGCCAGCAGTTATGGAGGCGGGACAGGGCGGAGCATGAGTTCACCCCTCCACTTT
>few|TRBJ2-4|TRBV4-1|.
CASSQPLSGPTGNIQYF
TGCGCCAGCAGCCAACCCCTTTCGGGACCGACAGGAAACATTCAGTACTTC
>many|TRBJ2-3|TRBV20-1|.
CSAPDLSSTDTQYF
TGCAGTGCTCCGGACCTTTCCAGCACAGATACGCAGTATTTT
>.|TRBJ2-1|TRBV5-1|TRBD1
CASRKTASGTGNEQFF
TGCGCCAGCAGGAAAACCGCCTCCGGGACAGGGAATGAGCAGTTCTTC
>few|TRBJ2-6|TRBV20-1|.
CSARDQLAVSGANVLTF
TGCAGTGCTAGAGATCAGTTGGCGGTCTCTGGGGCCAACGTCCTGACTTTC
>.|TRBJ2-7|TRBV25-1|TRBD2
CASTGNRGGLYEQYF
TGTGCCAGCACCGGAAACCGGGGGGGCTTATACGAGCAGTACTTC